Listed below are T cell receptor beta chains from one sample, sequenced in a study of vaccination and CD4 T cells after COVID-19. TCRdb called the PCR reads again in MiXCR, with one record for every CDR3 protein. The table includes over 11,000 distinct CDR3 sequences, 45% to 70% detected once. No antigen has been identified for these receptors. Source: CD4+ T cells from blood, cultured in vitro, taken before SARS-CoV-2 vaccination. The receptors were gathered from a human donor who had recovered from COVID-19. The CDR3 runs from the conserved cysteine through the conserved F or W. The D gene is left open where the match is weak. Only some rows state a clone size, as once, few, many or a class for expanded clones.

-	-	TRBV28	TRBJ1-2	CASSLNGGYGYTF	TGTGCCAGCAGTTTAAACGGAGGCTATGGCTACACCTTC
-	TRBD1	TRBV20-1	TRBJ2-7	CSARGGTAYEQYF	TGCAGTGCTAGAGGGGGGACAGCCTACGAGCAGTACTTC
-	-	TRBV11-3	TRBJ2-6	CASSLIRGANVLTF	TGTGCCAGCAGCTTAATACGTGGGGCCAACGTCCTGACTTTC
-	-	TRBV5-1	TRBJ2-3	CASNDGPGTDTQYF	TGCGCCAGCAACGATGGGCCGGGCACAGATACGCAGTATTTT
-	-	TRBV7-9	TRBJ2-3	CASSLTGGGADTQYF	TGTGCCAGCAGCCTAACAGGGGGGGGTGCAGATACGCAGTATTTT
-	TRBD2	TRBV10-3	TRBJ2-7	CAINAGGESEQYF	TGTGCCATCAACGCGGGAGGGGAGTCCGAGCAGTACTTC
few	TRBD1	TRBV20-1	TRBJ2-3	CSALADRGTDTQYF	TGCAGTGCGCTCGCGGACAGGGGTACAGATACGCAGTATTTT
few	-	TRBV6-1	TRBJ2-7	CASSVHYEQYF	TGTGCCAGCAGTGTACACTACGAGCAGTACTTC
few	-	TRBV6-2/TRBV6-3	TRBJ1-5	CASSIPQQMRNQPQHF	TGTGCCAGCAGTATCCCACAACAGATGCGCAATCAGCCCCAGCATTTT
-	-	TRBV2	TRBJ2-5	CASTTGYQETQYF	TGTGCCAGCACTACAGGGTACCAAGAGACCCAGTACTTC
-	-	TRBV11-2	TRBJ2-7	CASTLGRQFYEQYF	TGTGCCAGCACCCTGGGACGACAGTTCTACGAGCAGTACTTC
-	-	TRBV6-2/TRBV6-3	TRBJ1-1	CASSTRPRNTEAFF	TGTGCCAGCAGTACCAGGCCACGAAACACTGAAGCTTTCTTT
-	-	TRBV27	TRBJ1-1	CASSLSRNTEAFF	TGTGCCAGCAGTTTATCAAGGAACACTGAAGCTTTCTTT
once	-	TRBV12-3/TRBV12-4	TRBJ1-5	CASSLRGPRNQPQHF	TGTGCCAGCAGTTTGAGGGGTCCCCGTAATCAGCCCCAGCATTTT
few	TRBD1	TRBV7-8	TRBJ1-5	CASSGITGAGNQPQHF	TGTGCCAGCAGCGGCATAACAGGGGCCGGCAATCAGCCCCAGCATTTT
few	-	TRBV11-3	TRBJ2-5	CASSSPGGGEETQYF	TGTGCCAGCAGCTCCCCTGGAGGGGGAGAAGAGACCCAGTACTTC
-	-	TRBV20-1	TRBJ1-1	CSARERLSNTEAFF	TGCAGTGCTAGGGAGCGGCTAAGTAACACTGAAGCTTTCTTT
-	-	TRBV25-1	TRBJ1-1	CASSEPMDGGRGAEAFF	TGTGCCAGCAGTGAACCCATGGACGGCGGAAGAGGGGCTGAAGCTTTCTTT
-	TRBD1	TRBV10-3	TRBJ1-2	CAISGDSLKGGYTF	TGTGCCATCAGTGGGGACAGCCTTAAAGGCGGCTACACCTTC
medium-sized	-	TRBV7-3	TRBJ2-4	CASSLVRGGIKNIQYF	TGTGCCAGCAGCTTAGTCCGTGGCGGAATCAAAAACATTCAGTACTTC
-	TRBD1	TRBV19	TRBJ1-1	CASSIPGTGNTEAFF	TGTGCCAGTAGTATCCCCGGGACAGGGAACACTGAAGCTTTCTTT
-	-	TRBV20-1	TRBJ1-5	CSASKGGDNQPQHF	TGCAGTGCCAGTAAGGGGGGGGACAATCAGCCCCAGCATTTT
few	-	TRBV7-9	TRBJ1-2	CAGAVNYGYTF	TGTGCTGGTGCCGTTAACTATGGCTACACCTTC
-	-	TRBV24-1	TRBJ2-1	CATSDSREFNEQSF	TGTGCCACCAGTGACTCCCGGGAGTTCAATGAGCAGTCCTTC
-	TRBD1	TRBV12-3/TRBV12-4	TRBJ1-2	CASTDRGEYGYTF	TGTGCCAGCACCGACAGGGGAGAGTATGGCTACACCTTC
-	-	TRBV19	TRBJ1-4	CASSTQTAANEKLFF	TGTGCCAGTAGTACACAGACAGCGGCTAATGAAAAACTGTTTTTT
-	TRBD1	TRBV6-1	TRBJ2-7	CASSLGQGSKYEQYF	TGTGCCAGCAGCCTGGGACAGGGGTCAAAATACGAGCAGTACTTC
-	-	TRBV11-2	TRBJ1-5	CASSLSPDQPQHF	TGTGCCAGCAGCTTATCGCCAGATCAGCCCCAGCATTTT
-	-	TRBV7-2	TRBJ2-2	CASSAGVLDTGELFF	TGTGCCAGCAGCGCAGGGGTGCTTGACACCGGGGAGCTGTTTTTT
-	-	TRBV7-2	TRBJ2-3	CASSALTDTQYF	TGTGCCAGCAGCGCCCTCACAGATACGCAGTATTTT
medium-sized	-	TRBV7-2	TRBJ2-7	CASSLAAGANEQYF	TGTGCCAGCAGCTTAGCCGCAGGGGCAAACGAGCAGTACTTC
-	-	TRBV7-3	TRBJ1-1	CASSGPGNTEAFF	TGTGCCAGCAGCGGGCCCGGGAACACTGAAGCTTTCTTT
-	-	TRBV6-1	TRBJ2-7	CASSPDGDYEQYF	TGTGCCAGCAGCCCCGATGGAGACTACGAGCAGTACTTC
-	-	TRBV10-3	TRBJ2-7	CAISDFGFLHEQYF	TGTGCCATCAGTGATTTTGGGTTTTTGCACGAGCAGTACTTC
few	-	TRBV6-2/TRBV6-3	TRBJ1-5	CASRALRNQPQHF	TGTGCCAGCAGGGCCTTGCGGAATCAGCCCCAGCATTTT
-	-	TRBV24-1	TRBJ2-1	CATSDLGTGQFF	TGTGCCACCAGTGATTTGGGAACTGGGCAGTTCTTC
-	-	TRBV2	TRBJ1-5	CASSEEAGQPQHF	TGTGCCAGCAGTGAAGAGGCAGGTCAGCCCCAGCATTTT